This is a list of T cell receptor beta chains from one sample in a study of identifying expanded T cells in peripheral blood. Generated by immunoSEQ multiplex PCR, the TCRdb table keeps only in-frame clones and is missing some. Of tens of thousands of clones in the sample, roughly 90% are singletons; the top ten hold under 6%. Material: blood. The receptors here all came from a person aged 18 to 75 in good health. The CDR3 runs from the conserved cysteine through the conserved F or W. The D gene is left open where the match is weak. Clone size is given for some rows only: seen once, a few or many times, or a class if the clone is expanded.

NA,TRBJ1-5,TRBV28,NA,TGTGCCAGCAGCTTGGAGACGGGCTTGAATCAGCCCCAGCATTTT,CASSLETGLNQPQHF
NA,TRBJ2-5,TRBV7-3,NA,TGTGCCAGCAGCTTAGCTAGGGAAGAGACCCAGTACTTC,CASSLAREETQYF
NA,TRBJ1-1,TRBV7-3,NA,TGTGCCAGCAGCTCCGGGAGCGGGGACGGGACTGAAGCTTTCTTT,CASSSGSGDGTEAFF
NA,TRBJ2-7,TRBV7-2,NA,TGTGCCAGCAGCTTAGATCCTAGCTCCTACGAGCAGTACTTC,CASSLDPSSYEQYF
NA,TRBJ2-3,TRBV5-1,NA,TGCGCCAGCAGCTCCAGGGACTCAAGGGATGGGCAGTATTTT,CASSSRDSRDGQYF
NA,TRBJ1-2,TRBV5-4,NA,TGTGCCAGCAGCTTGGGACAAAACTATGGCTACACCTTC,CASSLGQNYGYTF
NA,TRBJ1-2,TRBV10-3,NA,TGTGCCATCAGTGAGTCGGACGGGGGAACTAACTATGGCTACACCTTC,CAISESDGGTNYGYTF
NA,TRBJ1-2,TRBV29-1,NA,TGCAGCGTGGACGCTAAAATCTATGGCTACACCTTC,CSVDAKIYGYTF
NA,TRBJ2-7,TRBV5-1,NA,TGCGCCAGCAGCTTTCGAGCAGGGACCTACGAGCAGTACTTC,CASSFRAGTYEQYF
TRBD2,TRBJ2-5,TRBV4-1,NA,TGCGCCAGCAGCCTCTTGACTAGCGGGGGTCTACAAGAGACCCAGTACTTC,CASSLLTSGGLQETQYF
NA,TRBJ2-2,TRBV23-1,NA,TGCGCCAGCAGTCGGGGGGGCGCCCGTGGCGGGGAGCTGTTTTTT,CASSRGGARGGELFF
NA,TRBJ1-1,TRBV19,once,TGTGCCAGTAGTGGATCCCGCAGTAGGAGTCGGCTGGACACTGAAGCTTTCTTT,CASSGSRSRSRLDTEAFF
NA,TRBJ1-1,TRBV2,NA,TGTGCCAGCAGTGAACGTATTGTCGACACTGAAGCTTTCTTT,CASSERIVDTEAFF
NA,TRBJ1-2,TRBV12-5,NA,TGTGCTAGTGGTTTGGGACAGCCCTATGGCTACACCTTC,CASGLGQPYGYTF
NA,TRBJ2-5,TRBV29-1,NA,TGCAGCCTCAGGATGATGGGAGAGACCCAGTACTTC,CSLRMMGETQYF
NA,TRBJ2-7,TRBV5-8,NA,TGTGCCAGCAGCCAACAGTCGGGTCCGGGGTCCTACGAGCAGTACTTC,CASSQQSGPGSYEQYF
NA,TRBJ2-5,TRBV7-3,NA,TGTGCCAGCAGCTTAGGTAGTCAAGAAGGGACCCAGTACTTC,CASSLGSQEGTQYF
NA,TRBJ1-1,TRBV28,NA,TGTGCCAGCAGTCCCCATGCAGTCCTTGAAGCTTTCTTT,CASSPHAVLEAFF
TRBD2,TRBJ2-1,TRBV12-5,NA,TGTGCTAGTGGTTTGGGACCGGGACTAGCGGGGGGGAATGAGCAGTTCTTC,CASGLGPGLAGGNEQFF
NA,TRBJ2-7,TRBV4-1,NA,TGCGCCAGCAGCCCGACCGCTAGCTATACCTACGAGCAGTACTTC,CASSPTASYTYEQYF
NA,TRBJ2-7,TRBV6-5,NA,TGTGCCAGCAGTTACTCGAAGGGGGGAGTCTACGAGCAGTACTTC,CASSYSKGGVYEQYF
NA,TRBJ1-4,TRBV7-6,NA,TGTGCCAGCAGAGGGTCTGGGGAAAAACTGTTTTTT,CASRGSGEKLFF
TRBD1,TRBJ1-3,TRBV30,NA,TGTGCCTGGAGGGCATGGGACAGGGTCGGAAACACCATATATTTT,CAWRAWDRVGNTIYF
TRBD2,TRBJ2-1,TRBV7-3,few,TGTGCCAGCAACCAAGTAGCGGGTGCTGGTAATGAGCAGTTCTTC,CASNQVAGAGNEQFF
TRBD2,TRBJ2-1,TRBV5-5,NA,TGTGCCAGCAGCACCCCGACTAGCGGGTCCTACAATGAGCAGTTCTTC,CASSTPTSGSYNEQFF